This T cell receptor beta chain originates from a study of beta chain features in type 1 diabetes. Sequencing targeted expressed TCRB transcripts, as all isolated RNA had been reverse transcribed. The repertoire was sequenced with immunoSEQ multiplex PCR; TCRdb's copy has only in-frame clones and lacks some. The sample records a few hundred thousand clones, about 14% being singletons. All sorted populations exceeded 95% purity. The CDR3 contains 14 residues. The germline V and J ends were trimmed by 5 bases and 1 base, with 11 bases remaining between them. Germline CDR1 reads SGHTA; CDR2 reads FQGNSA.

The sequenced sample consisted of naive CD4+ T cells from blood. This TCR derives from a woman aged 18-30 years in good health. The V gene is TRBV7-2, the J gene TRBJ1-1; possible D gene TRBD1, 5 bases. The CDR3 DNA sequence: TGTGCCAGCAGCAAAACGGGGGGGAACACTGAAGCTTTCTTT. Protein: CASSKTGGNTEAFF. The whole variable domain, filled in from reference TRBV7-2 and TRBJ1-1, reads GAGVSQSPSNKVTEKGKDVELRCDPISGHTALYWYRQSLGQGLEFLIYFQGNSAPDKSGLPSDRFSAERTGGSVSTLTIQRTQQEDSAVYLCASSKTGGNTEAFFGQGTRLTVV.